This T cell receptor beta chain emerged from a study of long-term antiretroviral therapy in people with HIV (dated 2022 in TCRdb). Describing the broader study: The earliest samples were collected roughly a decade before the 2015 WHO recommendation for immediate ART, at a time when ART was usually postponed until CD4 counts fell. A retrospective serial study tested whether ART initiation and durable HIV suppression were associated with changes in peripheral blood TRB repertoire composition and diversity. A total of about 190 cryopreserved PBMC samples were contributed to the cohort by 30 adults with confirmed HIV infection, with samples collected serially over a mean of about 6 years (range 1-12). Among the 30 or so participants with HIV, ten to twelve were female. No cross-contamination during QIAcube processing turned up in test extractions that ran a monoclonal T-cell line alongside 33 polyclonal samples. Findings and caveats that apply to the study as a whole: Owing to limited PBMC availability, only the TCR beta chain was sequenced, without alpha chain pairing. Inferences about post-ART repertoire changes are limited because no data were available on ART adherence, viral resistance or therapy changes. Samples dated from about 2003 to 2018, and the ART regimens used may be less effective than current ones. Expanded TRB clones identified before ART initiation dominated the repertoire at all time points, although this dominance fluctuated and declined in many PLHIV after ART. Because pre-ART samples had limited cell numbers, unsorted PBMC were profiled rather than sorted CD4+ and CD8+ T cells. ART initiation was associated with a significant increase in TRB diversity, but diversity stayed significantly below transplant donor controls even after long-term ART. CDR3 length ranges in HIV repertoires were narrower than in controls, and network structure suggested an antigen-experienced repertoire with only a slight naive shift after ART.

Inclusion was restricted to participants for whom at least one PBMC sample before ART initiation and at least two post-ART samples were available. Every participant with HIV received treatment in the United States of America. Before DNA extraction, cryopreserved samples of about 0.95-10 million PBMC were thawed and then washed. At the time of the earliest PBMC sample for each participant with HIV, ages ranged from about 20 to 54 years. Each participant contributed PBMC samples from 1-4 timepoints before ART initiation and 2-8 timepoints after ART initiation, with a median of 7 samples. For every participant, serial HIV viral load, CD4+ T-cell count, ART history and demographic data were obtained. Genomic DNA was extracted from unsorted PBMC with a Qiagen kit on a QIAcube, with processing performed in batches of 12 samples. The immunoSEQ hsTCRB v3.0 assay was used at survey level resolution to sequence the TRB variable region. A depth of about 40,000-55,000 T-cell genomes per sample was targeted for TRB sequencing. Pooled TRB libraries were sequenced on an Illumina MiSeq with a v3 150-cycle kit. The source study handled its data this way. Repertoire analysis was run in R within a reproducible Nextflow workflow that covered QC, data transformation and analysis. LymphoSeq2, an R package for exploring AIRR-Seq data, was used to implement the custom analyses. Several samples that produced fewer than 5000 total TRB sequences were removed, so approximately 190 HIV repertoires were analyzed. Among the 170 to 200 retained HIV repertoires, about 57 were collected before ART initiation and roughly 130 after ART initiation. Each repertoire was downsampled to 5000 TRB nucleotide sequences, and summary statistics were averaged across 100 downsampling iterations. TRB sequences were retained for analysis only if CDR3 regions of at least seven amino acids were present. Diversity was measured with a Shannon entropy-derived clonality score and the Gini coefficient. Repertoire networks linked the top 5000 CDR3 amino acid sequences whenever two sequences differed by an edit distance of one. GLIPH2 predicted antigen specificity groups and MHC restriction for TRB CDR3 amino acid sequences. To flag known CMV, EBV, HIV or tissue antigen associations, CDR3 amino acid sequences were matched against VDJdb and McPAS-TCR. Pre-ART, post-ART and control groups were compared with Wilcoxon signed-rank tests and Holm-Bonferroni correction. Imported from immuneACCESS, the table was reduced by TCRdb to in-frame sequences with V and J called. These copies leave out some clones; in studies compared against another copy, an unresolved V gene accounts for under half, and the cause of the remainder is not known. V and J calls and clone size are copied from that table; D and trimming were computed from the DNA. In all, the sample holds tens of thousands of clones, and 75% to 95% of those were seen once. 4% to 5.5% of the sample is in the top ten clones.

Details on this clone: This receptor's antigen is unknown. The input lacks base qualities; no much larger clone sits a single base away.

There are 13 amino acids in the CDR3, from cysteine to phenylalanine inclusive. Just the 39-base CDR3 DNA is kept, in frame starting at base 1. Reading the germline V gene gives CDR1 SGHDT and CDR2 YYEEEE. V is reduced by 3 bases and J by 3 bases, leaving a spacing of 10 bases between them. The source of this sequence is a middle-aged woman with HIV. Sample: unsorted PBMCs, taken 5 to 5.5 years after starting antiretroviral therapy. The chain uses TRBV5-6 and TRBJ2-7, with the D segment possibly TRBD1 or TRBD2, each aligning over 5 bases. The CDR3 sequence is CASSSGGGYEQYF. The nucleotide sequence is given as TGTGCCAGCAGCTCGGGTGGGGGCTACGAGCAGTACTTC.